The clone carrying this TCR beta chain was counted only a few times. A Seattle source enrolled patients during active infection and followed them longitudinally. Per germline, CDR1 LNHNV and CDR2 YYDKDF (reference sequence). The CDR3 consists of 14 residues. Trimming removed 2 bases from V and 3 bases from J, with 8 bases in between. In the study's own analysis: Quantification of nucleated cells was approximated via reference gene primer amplification. Assay: immunoSEQ multiplex PCR; the TCRdb copy retains only in-frame clones and omits some. V, J and clone size were drawn from that table, and D and trimming were deduced from the DNA. Among about 340,000 clones listed, approximately 87% were seen once. The data were obtained in a study of blood T cell repertoires in COVID-19.

Sequenced sample: peripheral blood. The chain has TRBV15 and TRBJ1-5; tentatively, D is TRBD1 (6 bases). This clonotype was obtained from a woman aged 50 to 60 with COVID-19, enrolled during active disease. As DNA, the CDR3 is TGTGCCACCAGCAGACAGGGGACCAATCAGCCCCAGCATTTT. Translated: CATSRQGTNQPQHF.